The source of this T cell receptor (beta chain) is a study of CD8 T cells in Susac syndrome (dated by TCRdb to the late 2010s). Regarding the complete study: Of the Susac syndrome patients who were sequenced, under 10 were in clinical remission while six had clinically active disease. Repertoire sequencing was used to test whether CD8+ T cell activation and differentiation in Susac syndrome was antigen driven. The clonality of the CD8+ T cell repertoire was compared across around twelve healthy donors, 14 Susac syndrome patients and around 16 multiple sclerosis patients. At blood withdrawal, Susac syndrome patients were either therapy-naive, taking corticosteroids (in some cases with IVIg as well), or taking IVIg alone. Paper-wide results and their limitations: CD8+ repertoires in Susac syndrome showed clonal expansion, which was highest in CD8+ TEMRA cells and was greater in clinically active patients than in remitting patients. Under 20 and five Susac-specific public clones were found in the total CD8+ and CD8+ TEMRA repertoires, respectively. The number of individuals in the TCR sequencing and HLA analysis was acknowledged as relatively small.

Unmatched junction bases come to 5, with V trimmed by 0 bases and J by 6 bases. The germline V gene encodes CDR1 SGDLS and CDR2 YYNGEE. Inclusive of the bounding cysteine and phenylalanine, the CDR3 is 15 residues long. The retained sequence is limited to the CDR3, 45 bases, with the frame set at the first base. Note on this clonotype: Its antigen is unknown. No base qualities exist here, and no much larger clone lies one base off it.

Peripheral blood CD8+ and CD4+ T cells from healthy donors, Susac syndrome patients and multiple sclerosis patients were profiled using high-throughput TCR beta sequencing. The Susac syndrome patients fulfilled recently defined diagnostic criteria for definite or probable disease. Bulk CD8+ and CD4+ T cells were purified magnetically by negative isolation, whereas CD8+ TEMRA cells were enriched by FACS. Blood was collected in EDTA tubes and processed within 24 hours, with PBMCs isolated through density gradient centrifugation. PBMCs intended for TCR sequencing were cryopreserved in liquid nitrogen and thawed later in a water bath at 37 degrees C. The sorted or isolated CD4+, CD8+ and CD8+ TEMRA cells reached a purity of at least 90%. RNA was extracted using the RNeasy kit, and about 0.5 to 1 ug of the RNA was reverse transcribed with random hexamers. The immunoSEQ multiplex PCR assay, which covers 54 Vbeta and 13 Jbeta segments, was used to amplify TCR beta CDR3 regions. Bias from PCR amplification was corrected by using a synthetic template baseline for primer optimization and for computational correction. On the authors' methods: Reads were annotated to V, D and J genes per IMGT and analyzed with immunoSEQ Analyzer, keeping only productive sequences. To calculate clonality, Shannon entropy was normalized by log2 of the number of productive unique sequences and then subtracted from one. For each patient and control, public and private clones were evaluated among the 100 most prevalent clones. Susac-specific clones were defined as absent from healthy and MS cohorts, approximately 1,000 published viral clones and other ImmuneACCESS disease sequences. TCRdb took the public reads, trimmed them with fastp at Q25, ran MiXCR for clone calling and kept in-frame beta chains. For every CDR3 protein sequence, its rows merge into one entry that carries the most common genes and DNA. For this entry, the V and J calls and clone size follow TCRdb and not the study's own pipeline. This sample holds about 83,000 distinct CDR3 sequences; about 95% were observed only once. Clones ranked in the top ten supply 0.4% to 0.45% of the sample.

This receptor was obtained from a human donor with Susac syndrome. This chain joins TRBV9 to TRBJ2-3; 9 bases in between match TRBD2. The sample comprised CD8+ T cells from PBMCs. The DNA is TGTGCCAGCAGCGTAGGTAATAGCGGGGGTGATACGCAGTATTTT. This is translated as CASSVGNSGGDTQYF.